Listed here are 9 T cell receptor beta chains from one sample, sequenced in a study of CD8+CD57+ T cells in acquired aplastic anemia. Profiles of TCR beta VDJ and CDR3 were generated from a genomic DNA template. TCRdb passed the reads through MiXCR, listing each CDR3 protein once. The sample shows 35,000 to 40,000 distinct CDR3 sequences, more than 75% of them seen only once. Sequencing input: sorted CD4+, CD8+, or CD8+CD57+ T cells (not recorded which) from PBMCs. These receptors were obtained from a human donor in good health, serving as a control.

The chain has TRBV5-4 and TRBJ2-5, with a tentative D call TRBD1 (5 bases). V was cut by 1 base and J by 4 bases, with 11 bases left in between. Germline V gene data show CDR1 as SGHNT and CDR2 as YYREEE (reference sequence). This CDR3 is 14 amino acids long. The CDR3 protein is CASSLYEQGETQYF. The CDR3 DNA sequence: TGTGCCAGCAGCTTGTATGAGCAGGGAGAGACCCAGTACTTC.

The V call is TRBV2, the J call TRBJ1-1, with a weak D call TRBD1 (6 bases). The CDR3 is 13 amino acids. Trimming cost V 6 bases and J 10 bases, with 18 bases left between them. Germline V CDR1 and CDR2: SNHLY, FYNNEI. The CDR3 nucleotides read TGTGCCAGCAGGGAGCTACCACAGGGCGTAGCTTTCTTT. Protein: CASRELPQGVAFF.

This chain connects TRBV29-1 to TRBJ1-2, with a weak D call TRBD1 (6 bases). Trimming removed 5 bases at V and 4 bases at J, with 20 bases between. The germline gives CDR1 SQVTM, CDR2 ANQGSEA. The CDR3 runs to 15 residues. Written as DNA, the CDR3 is TGCAGCGTTAGACTATCGGGGGCAGGAGGCTATGGCTACACCTTC. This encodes CSVRLSGAGGYGYTF. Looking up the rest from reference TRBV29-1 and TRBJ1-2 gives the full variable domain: SAVISQKPSRDICQRGTSLTIQCQVDSQVTMMFWYRQQPGQSLTLIATANQGSEATYESGFVIDKFPISRPNLTFSTLTVSNMSPEDSSIYLCSVRLSGAGGYGYTFGSGTRLTVV.

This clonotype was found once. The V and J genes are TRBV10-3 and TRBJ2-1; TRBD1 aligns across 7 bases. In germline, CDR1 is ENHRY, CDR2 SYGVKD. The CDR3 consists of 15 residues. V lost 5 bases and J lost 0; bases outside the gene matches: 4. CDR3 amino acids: CAISWDSSSYNEQFF. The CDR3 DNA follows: TGTGCCATCAGTTGGGACAGCAGCTCCTACAATGAGCAGTTCTTC.

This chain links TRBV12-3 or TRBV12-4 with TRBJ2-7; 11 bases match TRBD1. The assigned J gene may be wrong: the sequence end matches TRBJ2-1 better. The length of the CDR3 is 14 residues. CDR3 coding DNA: TGTGCCAGCAGTGACGGGACAGGGGGCAATGAGCAGTTCTTC. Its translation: CASSDGTGGNEQFF.

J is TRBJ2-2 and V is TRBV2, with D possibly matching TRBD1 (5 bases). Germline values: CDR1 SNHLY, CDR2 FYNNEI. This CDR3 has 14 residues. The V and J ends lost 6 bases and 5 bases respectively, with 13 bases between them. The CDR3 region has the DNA TGTGCCAGCAGCCGGCAGGGTGGTACCGGGGAGCTGTTTTTT. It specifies CASSRQGGTGELFF.

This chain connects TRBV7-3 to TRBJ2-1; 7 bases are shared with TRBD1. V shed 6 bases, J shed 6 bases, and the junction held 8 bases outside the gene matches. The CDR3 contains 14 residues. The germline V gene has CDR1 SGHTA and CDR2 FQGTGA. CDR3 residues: CASRNNRGSNEQFF. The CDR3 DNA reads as TGTGCCAGCAGAAATAACAGGGGAAGCAATGAGCAGTTCTTC.

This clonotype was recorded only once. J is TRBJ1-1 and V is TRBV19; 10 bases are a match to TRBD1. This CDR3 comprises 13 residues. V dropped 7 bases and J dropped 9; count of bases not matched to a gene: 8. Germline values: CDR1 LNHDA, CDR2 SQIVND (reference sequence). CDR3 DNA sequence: TGTGCCAGTACCCAGGACAGGGGGTACAAAGCTTTCTTT. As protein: CASTQDRGYKAFF.

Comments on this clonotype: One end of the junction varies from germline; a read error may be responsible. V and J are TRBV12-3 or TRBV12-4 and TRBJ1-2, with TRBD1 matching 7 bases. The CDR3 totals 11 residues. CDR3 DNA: TGTGCCAGCAGTTTTGGGACAGCATCCTCGTTC. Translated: CASSFGTASSF.